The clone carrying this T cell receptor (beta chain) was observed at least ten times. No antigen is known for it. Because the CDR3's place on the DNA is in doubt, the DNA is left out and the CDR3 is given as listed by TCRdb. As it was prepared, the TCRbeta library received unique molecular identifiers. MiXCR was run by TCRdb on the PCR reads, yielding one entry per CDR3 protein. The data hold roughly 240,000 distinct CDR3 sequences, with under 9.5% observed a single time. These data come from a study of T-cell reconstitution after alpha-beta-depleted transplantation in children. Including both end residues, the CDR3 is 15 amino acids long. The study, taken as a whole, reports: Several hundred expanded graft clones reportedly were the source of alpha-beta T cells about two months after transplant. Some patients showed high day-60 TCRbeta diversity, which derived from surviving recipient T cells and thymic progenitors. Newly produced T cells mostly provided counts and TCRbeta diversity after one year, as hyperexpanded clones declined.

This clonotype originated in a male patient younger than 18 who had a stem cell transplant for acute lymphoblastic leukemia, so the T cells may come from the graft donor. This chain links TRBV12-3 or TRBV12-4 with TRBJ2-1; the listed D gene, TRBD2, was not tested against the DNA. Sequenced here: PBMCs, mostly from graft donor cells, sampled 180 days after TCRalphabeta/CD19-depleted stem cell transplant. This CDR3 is CASSFGAGTSGGNFF.